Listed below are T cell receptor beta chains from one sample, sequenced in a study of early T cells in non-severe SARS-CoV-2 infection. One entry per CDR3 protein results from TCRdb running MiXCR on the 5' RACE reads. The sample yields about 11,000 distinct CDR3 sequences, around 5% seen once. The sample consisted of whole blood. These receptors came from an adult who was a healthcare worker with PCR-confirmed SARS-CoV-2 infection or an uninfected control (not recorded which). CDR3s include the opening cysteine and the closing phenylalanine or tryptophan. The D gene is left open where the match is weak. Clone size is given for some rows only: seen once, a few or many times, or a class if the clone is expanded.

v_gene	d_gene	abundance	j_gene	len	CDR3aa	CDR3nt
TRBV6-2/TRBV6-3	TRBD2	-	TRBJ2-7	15	CASRSAGGRSYEQYF	TGTGCCAGCAGGTCGGCGGGGGGGCGTTCCTACGAGCAGTACTTC
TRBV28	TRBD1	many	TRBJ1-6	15	CASSPPGQENSPLHF	TGTGCCAGCAGCCCCCCGGGACAGGAAAATTCACCCCTCCACTTT
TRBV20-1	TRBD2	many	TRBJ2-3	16	CSTYGGGLAGRVTQYF	TGCAGTACCTATGGGGGTGGACTAGCGGGGAGAGTTACGCAGTATTTT
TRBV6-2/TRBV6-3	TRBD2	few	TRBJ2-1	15	CASSSLAGVYNEQFF	TGTGCCAGCAGTTCTCTAGCGGGGGTATACAATGAGCAGTTCTTC
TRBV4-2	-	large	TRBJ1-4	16	CASSQAPGSGAEKLFF	TGTGCCAGCAGCCAAGCCCCCGGGAGCGGAGCCGAAAAACTGTTTTTT
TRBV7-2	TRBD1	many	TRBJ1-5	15	CASSLEATGGKPQHF	TGTGCCAGCAGCTTAGAGGCGACAGGGGGTAAGCCCCAGCATTTT
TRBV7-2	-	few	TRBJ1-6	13	CASSLVGNSPLHF	TGTGCCAGCAGCTTAGTCGGAAATTCACCCCTCCACTTT
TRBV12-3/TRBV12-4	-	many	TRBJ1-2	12	CASSLRPQGYTF	TGTGCCAGCAGTTTACGTCCTCAGGGCTACACCTTC
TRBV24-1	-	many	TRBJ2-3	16	CATSEGASSPLDTQYF	TGTGCCACCAGTGAGGGGGCTAGCTCTCCCTTAGATACGCAGTATTTT
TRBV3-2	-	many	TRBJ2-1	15	CASSPRGQGAYEQFF	TGTGCCAGCAGCCCCCGGGGACAGGGGGCCTATGAGCAGTTCTTC
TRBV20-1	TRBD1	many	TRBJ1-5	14	CSARWGTGNQPQHF	TGCAGTGCTAGATGGGGGACAGGCAATCAGCCCCAGCATTTT
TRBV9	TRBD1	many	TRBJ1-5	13	CASSGQGDQPQHF	TGTGCCAGCAGCGGACAGGGCGATCAGCCCCAGCATTTT
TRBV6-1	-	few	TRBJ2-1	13	CASSYGQINEQFF	TGTGCCAGCAGCTATGGACAGATCAATGAGCAGTTCTTC
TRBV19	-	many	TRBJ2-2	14	CASRLQENTGELFF	TGTGCCAGTAGGCTTCAGGAGAACACCGGGGAGCTGTTTTTT
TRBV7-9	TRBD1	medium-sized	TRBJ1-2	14	CASSLGQGNYGYTF	TGTGCCAGCAGCCTGGGACAGGGAAACTATGGCTACACCTTC
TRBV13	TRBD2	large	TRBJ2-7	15	CASSLRGLGVLEQYF	TGTGCCAGCAGCTTAAGGGGACTAGGGGTTCTCGAGCAGTACTTC
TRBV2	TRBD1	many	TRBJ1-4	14	CASRVLQGTEKLFF	TGTGCCAGCAGAGTTTTACAGGGGACTGAAAAACTGTTTTTT
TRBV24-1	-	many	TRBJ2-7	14	CATSDSEQGYEQYF	TGTGCCACCAGTGATAGTGAACAGGGCTACGAGCAGTACTTC
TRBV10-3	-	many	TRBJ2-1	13	CAISAGEGNEQFF	TGTGCCATCAGCGCAGGGGAGGGTAATGAGCAGTTCTTC
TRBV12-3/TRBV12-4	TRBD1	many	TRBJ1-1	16	CASGDRQGRGDTEAFF	TGTGCCAGCGGGGATAGACAGGGAAGGGGGGACACTGAAGCTTTCTTT
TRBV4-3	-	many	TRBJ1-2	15	CASSQDSGAYYGYTF	TGCGCCAGCAGCCAAGATTCAGGGGCCTACTATGGCTACACCTTC
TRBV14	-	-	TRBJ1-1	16	CASSQRGIDRNTEAFF	TGTGCCAGCAGCCAACGGGGAATAGACAGGAACACTGAAGCTTTCTTT
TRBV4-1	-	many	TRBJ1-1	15	CASSHGATENTEAFF	TGCGCCAGCAGCCACGGGGCCACCGAGAACACTGAAGCTTTCTTT
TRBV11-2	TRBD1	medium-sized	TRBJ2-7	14	CASSSRQGWGEQYF	TGTGCCAGCAGCTCTCGACAGGGTTGGGGTGAGCAGTACTTC
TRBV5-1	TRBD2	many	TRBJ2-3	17	CASSLVRGGVRTDTQYF	TGCGCCAGCAGCTTGGTCCGCGGGGGAGTACGCACAGATACGCAGTATTTT
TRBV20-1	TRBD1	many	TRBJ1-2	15	CSAPTGGFFRFGYTF	TGCAGTGCTCCCACAGGGGGCTTTTTTCGTTTTGGCTACACCTTC
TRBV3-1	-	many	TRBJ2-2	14	CASRTSVDTGELFF	TGTGCCAGCAGGACATCTGTGGACACCGGGGAGCTGTTTTTT
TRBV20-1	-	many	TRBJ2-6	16	CSARRAGNSGANVLTF	TGCAGTGCCCGGCGCGCGGGGAACTCTGGGGCCAACGTCCTGACTTTC
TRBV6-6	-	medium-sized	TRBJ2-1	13	CASSLTQERELFF	TGTGCCAGCAGTCTAACACAGGAAAGGGAACTGTTCTTC
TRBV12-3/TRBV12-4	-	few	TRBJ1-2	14	CASSPLSVNYGYTF	TGTGCCAGCAGTCCCCTTTCTGTCAACTATGGCTACACCTTC
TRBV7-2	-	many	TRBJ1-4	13	CASSLARAEKLFF	TGTGCCAGCAGCTTAGCCAGGGCTGAAAAACTGTTTTTT
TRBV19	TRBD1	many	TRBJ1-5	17	CASSAGRGPYSNQPQHF	TGTGCCAGTAGTGCGGGCAGGGGGCCCTATAGCAATCAGCCCCAGCATTTT
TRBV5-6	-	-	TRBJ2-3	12	CASSPFSDTQYF	TGTGCCAGCAGCCCATTCTCAGATACGCAGTATTTT
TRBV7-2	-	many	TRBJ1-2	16	CASSPQGGATNYGYTF	TGTGCCAGCAGCCCTCAAGGGGGGGCCACTAACTATGGCTACACCTTC
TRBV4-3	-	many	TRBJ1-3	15	CASSQDWRQENTIYF	TGCGCCAGCAGCCAAGATTGGCGGCAGGAAAACACCATATATTTT
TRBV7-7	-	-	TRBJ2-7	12	CVSSLSGGEQYF	TGTGTCAGCAGCTTAAGTGGCGGTGAGCAGTACTTC
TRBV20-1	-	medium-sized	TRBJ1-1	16	CSARDGGAAWNTEAFF	TGCAGTGCTAGAGATGGGGGAGCCGCGTGGAACACTGAAGCTTTCTTT
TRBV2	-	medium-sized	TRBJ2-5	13	CASSPREQETQYF	TGTGCCAGCAGTCCACGAGAACAAGAGACCCAGTACTTC
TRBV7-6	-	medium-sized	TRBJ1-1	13	CASSLLENTEAFF	TGTGCCAGCAGCTTACTTGAGAACACTGAAGCTTTCTTT
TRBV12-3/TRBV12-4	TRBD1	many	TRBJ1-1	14	CASSVPGGGTEAFF	TGTGCCAGCAGTGTGCCAGGGGGTGGAACTGAAGCTTTCTTT
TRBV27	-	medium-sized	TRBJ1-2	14	CASSLTTTNYGYTF	TGTGCCAGCAGTTTGACTACGACTAACTATGGCTACACCTTC
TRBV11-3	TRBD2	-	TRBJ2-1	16	CVSSFSGGASYNEQFF	TGTGTCAGCAGCTTCAGCGGGGGGGCCTCCTACAATGAGCAGTTCTTC
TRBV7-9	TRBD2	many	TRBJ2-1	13	CAIISGAYNEQFF	TGTGCCATCATTAGCGGGGCCTACAATGAGCAGTTCTTC
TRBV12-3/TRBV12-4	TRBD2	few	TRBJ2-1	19	CASSLGGLAGFWSYNEQFF	TGTGCCAGCAGTCTGGGGGGTCTAGCGGGGTTCTGGTCCTACAATGAGCAGTTCTTC
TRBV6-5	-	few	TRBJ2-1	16	CASSYGKLGGGNEQFF	TGTGCCAGCAGTTACGGCAAGTTAGGGGGTGGCAATGAGCAGTTCTTC
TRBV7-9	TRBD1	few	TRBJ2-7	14	CASSRGQGAYEQYF	TGTGCCAGCAGCCGCGGACAGGGCGCCTACGAGCAGTACTTC
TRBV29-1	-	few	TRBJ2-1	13	CSLGENTYNEQFF	TGCAGCTTAGGGGAAAATACCTACAATGAGCAGTTCTTC
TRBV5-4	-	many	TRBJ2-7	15	CASSTGGASAYEQYF	TGTGCCAGCAGCACCGGAGGTGCCAGTGCCTACGAGCAGTACTTC
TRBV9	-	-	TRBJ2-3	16	CASSVVGIGATDTQYF	TGTGCCAGCAGCGTAGTAGGCATCGGGGCTACAGATACGCAGTATTTT
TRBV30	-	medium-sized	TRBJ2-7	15	CAWSLPRGGSYEQYF	TGTGCCTGGAGCCTCCCCCGGGGAGGCTCCTACGAGCAGTACTTC
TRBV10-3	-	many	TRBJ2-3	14	CAISESTSTDTQYF	TGTGCCATCAGTGAGTCAACTAGCACAGATACGCAGTATTTT
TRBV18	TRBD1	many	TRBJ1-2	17	CASSPSSGTGFNYGYTF	TGTGCCAGCTCACCGAGCTCCGGGACAGGGTTTAACTATGGCTACACCTTC